What follows describes a single TCR beta chain. The sample is drawn from a study of blood T cell repertoires in COVID-19. Turning to the study itself: Researchers got acute and convalescent COVID-19 samples from the United States, Italy and Spain. T cells, B-cell-depleted T cells, or PBMCs provided the cDNA or gDNA that served as material.

The trim removed 4 bases at V and 2 bases at J, leaving 10 bases unmatched. The length of the CDR3 is 19 residues. Germline V gene data show CDR1 as MNHNS and CDR2 as SASEGT. Per the original data handling: Reference gene primer amplification yielded estimated nucleated cell counts. TCRdb keeps only in-frame clones here, not all; method: immunoSEQ multiplex PCR. Clone size and the V and J calls come from that table; the DNA yielded D and trimming. The sample records over 150,000 clones, more than 85% being singletons. This sequence joins TRBV6-1 and TRBJ2-6, with 11 bases lining up with TRBD1. The receptor comes from a man younger than 40 with acute or convalescent COVID-19. Material: peripheral blood. DNA for the CDR3: TGTGCCAGCAGTGCAGTAGGACAGGGGGCGCGACCTGGGGCCAACGTCCTGACTTTC. This encodes CASSAVGQGARPGANVLTF.